Each of the 9 T cell receptor beta chains below was sequenced from the same sample in a study of blood T cell repertoires in COVID-19. Here immunoSEQ multiplex PCR was the method, and the copy in TCRdb shows in-frame clones only, minus some. The sample has roughly 400,000 clones; roughly 88% are singletons. Input material: PBMCs or T cells enriched from blood (not recorded which). These receptors all come from a man between 18 and 35 years old who had recovered from COVID-19.

This chain joins TRBV28 and TRBJ1-1; 10 positions match TRBD1. The CDR3 has 14 amino acids. Germline loops: CDR1 MDHEN, CDR2 SYDVKM. The V gene end was trimmed by 5 bases and the J gene end by 4 bases; junction bases not matched to a gene: 4. The CDR3 here is CASSLRTGGTEAFF. The DNA of the CDR3 is TGTGCCAGCAGTCTCCGGACAGGGGGCACTGAAGCTTTCTTT.

The chain has TRBV4-1 and TRBJ1-3; D remains unclear. Trimming took off 1 base at V and 0 bases at J, with 7 bases between the two ends. CDR3 length: 15 amino acids. The germline gives CDR1 MGHRA, CDR2 YSYEKL. The CDR3 here is CASSQVTVSGNTIYF. The CDR3 DNA is TGCGCCAGCAGCCAAGTAACGGTCTCTGGAAACACCATATATTTT.

CDR3 protein: CASSPAGPGADTQYF. The CDR3 DNA reads as TGTGCCAGCAGCCCAGCTGGCCCCGGGGCAGATACGCAGTATTTT. V is TRBV5-4 and J is TRBJ2-3, with a weak D call TRBD2 (5 bases). The ends were cut back, 4 bases at V and 4 bases at J, with 16 bases in the middle. CDR3 length: 15 amino acids. The germline gives CDR1 SGHNT, CDR2 YYREEE (reference sequence).

The chain has TRBV27 and TRBJ2-4; 10 bases map to TRBD2. Germline V CDR1 and CDR2: MNHEY, SMNVEV (reference sequence). This CDR3 has 18 residues. J gave up 0 bases and V 1 base, and 6 bases lay outside the gene matches. The CDR3 loop is CASSLFGLAGVAKNIQYF. CDR3 sequence (DNA): TGTGCCAGCAGTTTATTCGGGCTAGCGGGAGTAGCCAAAAACATTCAGTACTTC.

V gene TRBV30 combines with J gene TRBJ2-1; 12 nucleotides align to TRBD2. The CDR3 is 17 amino acids. Germline values: CDR1 GTSNPN, CDR2 SVGIG (reference sequence). V shed 0 bases, J shed 7 bases, and the junction held 10 bases outside the gene matches. The CDR3 DNA follows: TGTGCCTGGAGTGTCCTAGCGGGAGGGCGGAGGCGTAATGAGCAGTTCTTC. This codes for CAWSVLAGGRRRNEQFF.

The V gene is TRBV4-2, the J gene TRBJ1-1; no clear D. Germline-derived CDR1 and CDR2 are LGHNA and YNFKEQ. The CDR3 covers 15 residues. V was pared by 4 bases and J by 0 bases, with 12 bases between. The CDR3 DNA follows: TGTGCCAGCAGCCTTCGACCCACAGTGAACACTGAAGCTTTCTTT. It codes for CASSLRPTVNTEAFF.

The chain employs TRBV5-1 and TRBJ2-3; TRBD1 agrees at 8 bases. This CDR3 has 16 amino acids. Germline-derived CDR1 and CDR2 are SGHRS and YFSETQ. The V and J ends lost 7 bases and 7 bases, in that order; junction bases with no gene match: 17. Here the CDR3 DNA reads TGCGCCAGCGGATCGGGCGGGACAGGCCCTTTCAATACGCAGTATTTT. Translation gives CASGSGGTGPFNTQYF.

J is TRBJ2-5 and V is TRBV30; no reliable D call. Trimming shortened V by 1 base and J by 9 bases, and 15 bases separated the two germline ends. The CDR3 has 13 amino acids. Germline values: CDR1 GTSNPN, CDR2 SVGIG (reference sequence). CDR3 region: CAWSATPFSAQYF. CDR3 coding DNA: TGTGCCTGGAGTGCCACCCCCTTTTCGGCCCAGTACTTC.

The CDR3: CASSAPGKNNSNQPQHF. CDR3 bases: TGTGCCAGCAGCGCCCCGGGGAAGAACAATAGCAATCAGCCCCAGCATTTT. V and J are TRBV6-4 and TRBJ1-5; D uncertain. Trimming left V 6 bases short and J 0 bases short, with 18 bases between. The germline V gene has CDR1 MRHNA and CDR2 SNTAGT. CDR3 size: 17 residues.